This TCR beta chain stems from a study of cytomegalovirus exposure and HLA in healthy donors. Study-level information: The same platform was used for the 100 to 150 validation repertoires and the approximately 670 first-cohort repertoires, a later analysis reported.

Germline-derived CDR1 and CDR2 are SNHLY and FYNNEI. V gave up 6 bases and J gave up 1 base; unmatched junction bases: 4. This CDR3 region has 14 residues. Profiled with immunoSEQ multiplex PCR; TCRdb holds only in-frame clones, not every one. This sample yields about 180,000 clones, of which roughly 85% are seen a single time; 15% to 20% belongs to the top ten. Material: PBMCs. This receptor was obtained from a man in his late teens or twenties in good health and CMV-seropositive. V gene TRBV2 combines with J gene TRBJ1-1, with 8 bases that match TRBD1. CDR3 coding DNA: TGTGCCAGCAGGTGGACAGGGTCGAACACTGAAGCTTTCTTT. Its translation: CASRWTGSNTEAFF.